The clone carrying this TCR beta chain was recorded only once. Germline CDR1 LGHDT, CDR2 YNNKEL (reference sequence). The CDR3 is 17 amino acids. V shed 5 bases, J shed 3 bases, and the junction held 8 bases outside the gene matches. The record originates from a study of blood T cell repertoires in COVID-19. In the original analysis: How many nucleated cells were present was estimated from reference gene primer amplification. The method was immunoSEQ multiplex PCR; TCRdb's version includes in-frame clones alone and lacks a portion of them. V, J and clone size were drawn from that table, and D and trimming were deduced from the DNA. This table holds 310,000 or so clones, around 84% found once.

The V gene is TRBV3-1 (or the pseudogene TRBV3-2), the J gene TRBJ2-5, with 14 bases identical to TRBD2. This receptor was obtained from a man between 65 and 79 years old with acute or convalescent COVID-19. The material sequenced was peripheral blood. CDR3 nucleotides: TGTGCCAGCAGCGCCCGACTAGCGGGGGGGCCGGAAGAGACCCAGTACTTC. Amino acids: CASSARLAGGPEETQYF.